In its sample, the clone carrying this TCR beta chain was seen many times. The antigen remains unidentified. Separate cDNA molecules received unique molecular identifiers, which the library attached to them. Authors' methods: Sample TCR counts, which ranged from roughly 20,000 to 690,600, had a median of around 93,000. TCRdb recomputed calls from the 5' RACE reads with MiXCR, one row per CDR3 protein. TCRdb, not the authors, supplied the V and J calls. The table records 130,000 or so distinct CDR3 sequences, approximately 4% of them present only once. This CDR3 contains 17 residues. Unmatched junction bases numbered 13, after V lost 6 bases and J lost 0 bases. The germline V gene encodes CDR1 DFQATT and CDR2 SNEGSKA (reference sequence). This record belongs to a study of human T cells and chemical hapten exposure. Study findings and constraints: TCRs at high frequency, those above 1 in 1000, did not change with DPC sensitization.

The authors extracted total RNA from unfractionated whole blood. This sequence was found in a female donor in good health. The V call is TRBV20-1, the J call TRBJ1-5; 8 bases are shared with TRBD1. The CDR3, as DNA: TGCAGTGCAACATCGACTACAGGGGGACTTAGCAATCAGCCCCAGCATTTT. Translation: CSATSTTGGLSNQPQHF.